Listed here is a single TCR beta chain. As yet, its antigen is unknown. The second PCR ran about 6 to 12 cycles with a sample-barcoded 5' primer and J-beta primers. CDR3-containing paired-end reads numbered at least 2.5 million in each sample. Each CDR3 protein gets one entry after TCRdb re-called the 5' RACE reads with MiXCR. The table records 580,000 or so distinct CDR3 sequences, less than 60% of them present only once. Germline lookup yields CDR1 MNHEY and CDR2 SVGAGI. V dropped 2 bases and J dropped 4; count of bases not matched to a gene: 6. The CDR3 is 15 amino acids. The sample comes from a study of blood T cells in healthy people across ages. Study-wide results and limits: What prevented conclusive comparison of naive and antigen-experienced cells was that PBMCs were unsorted. Roughly linearly, TCR beta diversity per million T cells fell as age increased.

Per-sample yields of isolated PBMCs were at least 6 million. The sample taken for sequencing was blood. This chain joins TRBV6-5 and TRBJ2-7; 9 nucleotides agree with TRBD1. The TCR originated in a man older than 75 in good health. The CDR3: CASSYAATGGYEQYF. As DNA, the CDR3 is TGTGCCAGCAGTTACGCGGCGACAGGGGGGTACGAGCAGTACTTC.